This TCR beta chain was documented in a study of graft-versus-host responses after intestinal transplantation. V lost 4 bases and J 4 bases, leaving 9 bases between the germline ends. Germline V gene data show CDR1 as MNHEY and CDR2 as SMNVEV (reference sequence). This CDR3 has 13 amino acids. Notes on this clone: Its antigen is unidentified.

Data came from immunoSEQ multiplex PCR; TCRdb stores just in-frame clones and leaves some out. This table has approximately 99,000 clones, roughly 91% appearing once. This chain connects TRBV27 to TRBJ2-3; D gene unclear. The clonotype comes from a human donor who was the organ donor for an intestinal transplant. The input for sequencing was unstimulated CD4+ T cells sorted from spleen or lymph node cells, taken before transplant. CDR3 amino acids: CASSSLLSDTQYF. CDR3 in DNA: TGTGCCAGCAGTTCGTTGCTATCAGATACGCAGTATTTT.